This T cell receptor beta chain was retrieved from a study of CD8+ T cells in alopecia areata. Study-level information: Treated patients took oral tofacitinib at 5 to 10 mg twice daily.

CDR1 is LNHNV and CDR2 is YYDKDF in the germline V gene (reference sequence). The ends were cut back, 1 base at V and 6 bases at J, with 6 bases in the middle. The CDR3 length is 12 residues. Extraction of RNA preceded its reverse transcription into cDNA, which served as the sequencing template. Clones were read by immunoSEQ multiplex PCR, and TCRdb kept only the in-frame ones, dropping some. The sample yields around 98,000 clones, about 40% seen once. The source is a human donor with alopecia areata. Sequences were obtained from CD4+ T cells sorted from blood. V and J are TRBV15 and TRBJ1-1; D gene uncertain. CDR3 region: CATSRGGSEAFF. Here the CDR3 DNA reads TGTGCCACCAGCAGAGGTGGATCTGAAGCTTTCTTT.